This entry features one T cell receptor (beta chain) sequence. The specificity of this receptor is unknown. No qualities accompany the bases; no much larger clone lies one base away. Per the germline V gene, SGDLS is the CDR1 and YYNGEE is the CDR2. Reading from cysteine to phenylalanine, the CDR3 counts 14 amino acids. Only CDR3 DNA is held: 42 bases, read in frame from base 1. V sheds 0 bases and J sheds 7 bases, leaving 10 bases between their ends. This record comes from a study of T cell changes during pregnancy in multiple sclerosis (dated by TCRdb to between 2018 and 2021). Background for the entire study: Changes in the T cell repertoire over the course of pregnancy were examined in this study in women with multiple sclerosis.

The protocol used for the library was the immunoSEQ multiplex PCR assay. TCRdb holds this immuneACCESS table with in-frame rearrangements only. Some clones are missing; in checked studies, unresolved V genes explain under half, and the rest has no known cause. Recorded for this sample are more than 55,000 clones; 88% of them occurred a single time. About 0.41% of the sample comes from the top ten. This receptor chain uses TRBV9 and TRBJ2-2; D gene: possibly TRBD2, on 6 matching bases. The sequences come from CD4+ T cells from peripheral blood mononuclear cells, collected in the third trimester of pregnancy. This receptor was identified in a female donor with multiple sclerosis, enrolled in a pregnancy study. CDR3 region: CASSVVRRGGELFF. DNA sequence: TGTGCCAGCAGCGTAGTTCGGAGGGGCGGGGAGCTGTTTTTT.